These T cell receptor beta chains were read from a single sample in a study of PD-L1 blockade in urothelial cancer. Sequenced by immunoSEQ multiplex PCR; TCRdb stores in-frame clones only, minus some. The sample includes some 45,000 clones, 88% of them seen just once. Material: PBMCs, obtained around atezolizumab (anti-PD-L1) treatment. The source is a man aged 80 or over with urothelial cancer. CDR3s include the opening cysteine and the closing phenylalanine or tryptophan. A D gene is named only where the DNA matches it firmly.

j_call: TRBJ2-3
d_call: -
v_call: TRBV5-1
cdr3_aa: CASSLPGTDTQYF

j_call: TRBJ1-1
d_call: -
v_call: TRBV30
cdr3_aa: CAWIVQGGTEAFF

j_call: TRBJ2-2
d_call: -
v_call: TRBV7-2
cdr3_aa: CASSLGGGANGELFF

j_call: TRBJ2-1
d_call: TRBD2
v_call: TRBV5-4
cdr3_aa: CASSLGPSGSSYNEQFF

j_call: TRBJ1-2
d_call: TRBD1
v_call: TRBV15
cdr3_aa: CATSSGQGAYGYTF

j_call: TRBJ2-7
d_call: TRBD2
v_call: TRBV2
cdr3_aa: CASRFLAGGVGEQYF

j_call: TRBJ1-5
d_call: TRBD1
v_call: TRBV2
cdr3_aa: CASSEVTGNQPQHF

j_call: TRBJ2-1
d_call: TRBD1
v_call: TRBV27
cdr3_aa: CASSFTGGADEQFF

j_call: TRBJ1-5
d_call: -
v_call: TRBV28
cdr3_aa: CASSPTRGKWKPQHF

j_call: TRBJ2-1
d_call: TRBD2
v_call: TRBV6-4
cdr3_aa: CASSPRETLLNEQFF

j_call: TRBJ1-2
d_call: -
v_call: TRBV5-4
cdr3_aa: CASSDTGNYGYTF

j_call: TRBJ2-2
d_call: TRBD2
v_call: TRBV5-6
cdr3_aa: CASSLGSGRAWTGELFF

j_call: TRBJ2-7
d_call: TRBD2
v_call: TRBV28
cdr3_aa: CATGTTYEQYF

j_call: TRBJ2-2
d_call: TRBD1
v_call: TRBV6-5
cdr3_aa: CASRRTGGNTGELFF

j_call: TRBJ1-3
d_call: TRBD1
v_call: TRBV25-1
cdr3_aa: CASSEEGAIGNTIYF

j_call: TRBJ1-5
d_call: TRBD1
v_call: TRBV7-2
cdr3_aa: CASSPTGGHQPQHF

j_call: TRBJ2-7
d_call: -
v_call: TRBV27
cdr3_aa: CASSLSFGDTYEQYF

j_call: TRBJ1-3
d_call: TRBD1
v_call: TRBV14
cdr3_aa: CASSQYRGEMSAIYF

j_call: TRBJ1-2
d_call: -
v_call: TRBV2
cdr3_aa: CASTGMRVYGYTF

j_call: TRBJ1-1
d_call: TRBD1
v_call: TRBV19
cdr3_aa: CASLRDRGSTEAFF

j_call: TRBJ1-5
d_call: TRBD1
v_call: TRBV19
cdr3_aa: CASSGGTGGYSNQPQHF

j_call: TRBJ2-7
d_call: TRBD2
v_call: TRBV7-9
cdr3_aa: CASSLGTTKREGLRYEQYF

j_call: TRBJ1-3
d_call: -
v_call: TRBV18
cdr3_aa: CASSPPGLGNTIYF

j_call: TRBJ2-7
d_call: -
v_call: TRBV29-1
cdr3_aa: CSVGDTLTEQYF

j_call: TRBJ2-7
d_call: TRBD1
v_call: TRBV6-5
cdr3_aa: CASRKNQGVYEQYF

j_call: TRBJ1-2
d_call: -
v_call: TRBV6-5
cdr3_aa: CASSYKGNYTF

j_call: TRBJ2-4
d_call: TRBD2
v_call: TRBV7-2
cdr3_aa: CASSSTSGRGDIQYF

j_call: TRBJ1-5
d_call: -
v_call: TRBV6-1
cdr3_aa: CASSGQGGYQPQHF

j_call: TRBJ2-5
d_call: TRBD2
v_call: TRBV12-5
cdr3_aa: CASGLGLAGGRETQYF

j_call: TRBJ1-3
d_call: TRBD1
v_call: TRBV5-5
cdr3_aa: CASSLRQGSGNTIYF

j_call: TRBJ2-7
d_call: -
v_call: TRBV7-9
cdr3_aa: CASSLYYEQYF

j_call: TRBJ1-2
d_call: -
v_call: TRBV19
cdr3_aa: CASSRGVGDYGYTF

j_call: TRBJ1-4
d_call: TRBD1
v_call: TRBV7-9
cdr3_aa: CASSQPGQGREKLFF

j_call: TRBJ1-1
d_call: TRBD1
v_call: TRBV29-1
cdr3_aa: CSVSTGGGTEAFF

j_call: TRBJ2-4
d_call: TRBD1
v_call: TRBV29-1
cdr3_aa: CSVGGQGKNIQYF

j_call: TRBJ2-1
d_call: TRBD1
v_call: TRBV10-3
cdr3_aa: CATQPLRDRGLNEQFF

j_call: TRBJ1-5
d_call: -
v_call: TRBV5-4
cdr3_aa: CASSLGGERNQPQHF

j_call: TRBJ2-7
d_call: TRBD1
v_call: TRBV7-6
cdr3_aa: CASRAGTGLTYEQYF

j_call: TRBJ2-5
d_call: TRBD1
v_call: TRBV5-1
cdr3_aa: CASSLVGTGGRETQYF

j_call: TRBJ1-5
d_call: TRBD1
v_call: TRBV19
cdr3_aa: CASSIDGTGPNQPQHF

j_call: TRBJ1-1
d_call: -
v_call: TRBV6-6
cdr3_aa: CASIRGDTEAFF